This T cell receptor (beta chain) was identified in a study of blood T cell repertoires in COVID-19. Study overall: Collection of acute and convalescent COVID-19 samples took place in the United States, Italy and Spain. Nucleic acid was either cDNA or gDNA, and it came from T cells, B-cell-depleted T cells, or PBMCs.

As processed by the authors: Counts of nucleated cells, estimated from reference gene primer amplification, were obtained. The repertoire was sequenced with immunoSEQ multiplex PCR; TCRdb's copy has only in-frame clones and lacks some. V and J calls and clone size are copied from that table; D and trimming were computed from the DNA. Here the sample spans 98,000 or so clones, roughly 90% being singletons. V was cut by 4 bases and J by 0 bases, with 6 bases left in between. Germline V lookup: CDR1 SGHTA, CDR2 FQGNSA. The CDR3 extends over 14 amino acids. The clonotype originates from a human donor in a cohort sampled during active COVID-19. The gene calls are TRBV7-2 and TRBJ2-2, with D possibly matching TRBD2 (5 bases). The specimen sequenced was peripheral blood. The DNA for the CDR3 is TGTGCCAGCAGCTACGGGACGAACACCGGGGAGCTGTTTTTT. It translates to CASSYGTNTGELFF.